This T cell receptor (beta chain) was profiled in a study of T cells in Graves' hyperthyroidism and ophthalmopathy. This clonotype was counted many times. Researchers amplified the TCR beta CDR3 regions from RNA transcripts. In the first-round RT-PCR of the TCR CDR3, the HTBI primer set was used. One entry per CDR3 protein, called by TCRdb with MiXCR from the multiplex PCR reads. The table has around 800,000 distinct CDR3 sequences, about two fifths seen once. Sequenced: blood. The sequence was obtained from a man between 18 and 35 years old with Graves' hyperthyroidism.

In nucleotides, the CDR3 is TGTGCCAGCAGAGCGGAAGGGCCCGATGGCTACACCTTC. This gives the protein CASRAEGPDGYTF. The V gene is TRBV9, the J gene TRBJ1-2; D uncertain. The CDR3 is 13 residues long. Trimming took 5 bases from V and 6 from J, leaving 14 bases between them. Germline V gene data show CDR1 as SGDLS and CDR2 as YYNGEE.